This passage covers 20 T cell receptor beta chains from one sample sequenced in a study of ipilimumab plus nivolumab after autologous stem cell transplantation. TCRdb keeps only in-frame clones here, not all; method: immunoSEQ multiplex PCR. Here the sample spans approximately 9,000 clones, around two thirds being singletons. The source was PBMCs, collected in a trial of ipilimumab plus nivolumab as post-transplant consolidation. Source of these receptors: a female donor with multiple myeloma.

The chain carries TRBV6-5 and TRBJ2-1; D assignment may be TRBD1 or TRBD2 (6 bases each). Germline CDR1 is MNHEY and CDR2 is SVGAGI. The CDR3 has 14 residues. With 0 bases removed from V and 9 bases from J, the gap between germline ends came to 12 bases. The CDR3: CASSYSRGELEQFF. CDR3 DNA sequence: TGTGCCAGCAGTTACTCGAGGGGGGAGCTTGAGCAGTTCTTC.

The table lists this clone with a few counts. This chain joins TRBV28 and TRBJ1-1; D is unresolved. This CDR3 comprises 16 residues. The V gene's germline CDR1 is MDHEN and CDR2 SYDVKM. V lost 5 bases and J 4 bases, leaving 20 bases between the germline ends. Written as DNA, the CDR3 is TGTGCCAGCAGTCTGCCCGGGAGCCAAAGGGCCACTGAAGCTTTCTTT. Its protein product is CASSLPGSQRATEAFF.

The rearrangement joins TRBV28 to TRBJ2-3, with no clear D. Trimming removed 5 bases at V and 2 bases at J, with 2 bases between. The CDR3 runs to 11 residues. The germline V gene has CDR1 MDHEN and CDR2 SYDVKM. The CDR3 protein is CASSNTDTQYF. The CDR3 nucleotides are TGTGCCAGCAGTAACACAGATACGCAGTATTTT. Full variable domain (missing parts from reference TRBV28 and TRBJ2-3): DVKVTQSSRYLVKRTGEKVFLECVQDMDHENMFWYRQDPGLGLRLIYFSYDVKMKEKGDIPEGYSVSREKKERFSLILESASTNQTSMYLCASSNTDTQYFGPGTRLTVL.

This chain connects TRBV7-2 to TRBJ2-1, with D hard to call. The CDR3 runs to 13 residues. Germline V gives CDR1 SGHTA, CDR2 FQGNSA. The ends were cut back, 1 base at V and 6 bases at J, with 7 bases in the middle. The CDR3 nucleotides are TGTGCCAGCAGCTTAGGACGGATCAATGAGCAGTTCTTC. Translating gives CASSLGRINEQFF.

This chain links TRBV4-1 with TRBJ2-6; perhaps TRBD1 as D (5 bases). Trimming left V 4 bases short and J 0 bases short, with 13 bases between. The V gene's germline CDR1 is MGHRA and CDR2 YSYEKL. The CDR3 contains 17 residues. DNA of the CDR3: TGCGCCAGCAGCCCCCAAGGGGCCATCTCTGGGGCCAACGTCCTGACTTTC. As protein: CASSPQGAISGANVLTF.

The chain is built from TRBV27 and TRBJ1-6; D not certain. Germline CDR1 reads MNHEY; CDR2 reads SMNVEV (reference sequence). V lost 8 bases, J lost 7 bases, and 9 bases lay in between. The CDR3 has 12 residues. CDR3 in DNA: TGTGCCAGCCGCTTCCCCAATTCACCCCTCCACTTT. Translation: CASRFPNSPLHF.

This chain joins TRBV5-4 and TRBJ1-4; 7 bases align to TRBD1. Germline CDR1 is SGHNT and CDR2 is YYREEE (reference sequence). Trimming cost V 3 bases and J 3 bases; bases outside gene matches: 5. The CDR3 contains 15 residues. The CDR3 sequence: CASSSTGEANEKLFF. In DNA form, the CDR3 reads TGTGCCAGCAGCTCCACAGGGGAGGCTAATGAAAAACTGTTTTTT.

The chain is built from TRBV19 and TRBJ2-6, with D maybe TRBD2 (5 bases). Trimming cost V 3 bases and J 1 base, with 16 bases left between them. The CDR3 extends over 18 amino acids. Germline V CDR1 and CDR2: LNHDA, SQIVND (reference sequence). CDR3 coding DNA: TGTGCCAGTAGTATTAGCGCCCCCGACGCGTCTGGGGCCAACGTCCTGACTTTC. This codes for CASSISAPDASGANVLTF.

This clone has a single count. The CDR3 DNA reads as TGTGCCAGCAGTGAAACACGGGAGACCTACGAGCAGTACTTC. It is translated as CASSETRETYEQYF. The chain links TRBV6-1 to TRBJ2-7; perhaps TRBD2 as D (6 bases). The V end lost 2 bases, the J end lost 2 bases, and 10 bases lay between the germline ends. The CDR3 totals 14 residues. Per germline, CDR1 MNHNS and CDR2 SASEGT.

This clone was seen once. The chain employs TRBV10-3 and TRBJ1-3; D gene uncertain. CDR1 and CDR2 (germline): ENHRY, SYGVKD. The CDR3 totals 13 residues. The ends were cut back, 4 bases at V and 7 bases at J, with 11 bases in the middle. CDR3 amino acids: CAISGVLGNTIYF. The CDR3 DNA reads TGTGCCATCAGTGGGGTATTAGGGAACACCATATATTTT.

The chain carries TRBV2 and TRBJ2-5; 7 bases line up with TRBD1. The CDR3 totals 13 residues. Per the germline V gene, CDR1 is SNHLY and CDR2 is FYNNEI. Trimming at V came to 3 bases and at J to 4 bases, leaving 2 bases not matched to a gene. CDR3 in amino acids: CASSDGQVETQYF. In DNA form, the CDR3 reads TGTGCCAGCAGTGATGGACAGGTAGAGACCCAGTACTTC. The complete variable domain, with remaining parts taken from reference TRBV2 and TRBJ2-5, reads EPEVTQTPSHQVTQMGQEVILRCVPISNHLYFYWYRQILGQKVEFLVSFYNNEISEKSEIFDDQFSVERPDGSNFTLKIRSTKLEDSAMYFCASSDGQVETQYFGPGTRLLVL.

There are a few counts of this clone. The V gene is TRBV9, the J gene TRBJ2-5, with 7 bases matching TRBD2. The CDR3 is 14 residues long. Unmatched junction bases numbered 7, after V lost 4 bases and J lost 4 bases. Germline CDR1 reads SGDLS; CDR2 reads YYNGEE. CDR3 bases: TGTGCCAGCAGCCCGGGGGGAGGAGGAGAGACCCAGTACTTC. This sequence encodes CASSPGGGGETQYF.

This clone was observed a handful of times. The chain is built from TRBV7-9 and TRBJ1-1; weak D call: TRBD1 (6 bases). The CDR3 is made up of 14 amino acids. Deletions cut 2 bases from V and 0 bases from J, with 7 bases between. The germline V gene encodes CDR1 SEHNR and CDR2 FQNEAQ (reference sequence). The CDR3 loop reads CASSLTGMNTEAFF. DNA of the CDR3: TGTGCCAGCAGCTTAACAGGGATGAACACTGAAGCTTTCTTT.

The rearrangement uses TRBV29-1 and TRBJ1-1, with TRBD1 identical over 8 bases. CDR1 SQVTM and CDR2 ANQGSEA come from the germline V gene. V trimming: 4 bases; J trimming: 8 bases; junction bases outside the gene matches: 9. This CDR3 is 13 amino acids long. CDR3 coding DNA: TGCAGCGTTGGGGGACAGGAGAAGAAAGAAGCTTTCTTT. Protein product: CSVGGQEKKEAFF.

This chain joins TRBV5-1 and TRBJ2-2; D is possibly TRBD2 (6 bases). The germline gives CDR1 SGHRS, CDR2 YFSETQ. The CDR3 runs to 17 residues. V was clipped by 0 bases and J by 0 bases, with 12 bases between them. The CDR3 reads CASSLAASEANTGELFF. The CDR3 DNA reads as TGCGCCAGCAGCTTGGCGGCTAGCGAAGCGAACACCGGGGAGCTGTTTTTT.

The J gene is TRBJ2-1, the V gene TRBV4-3; TRBD2 agrees at 9 bases. V shed 0 bases, J shed 6 bases, and the junction held 9 bases outside the gene matches. The CDR3 contains 17 residues. Germline values: CDR1 LGHNA, CDR2 YSLEER. CDR3 nucleotides: TGCGCCAGCAGCCAAGATTTCACTAGCGGGTTCGCCAATGAGCAGTTCTTC. It yields the protein CASSQDFTSGFANEQFF.

CDR3 sequence: CASSPDLNQPQHF. DNA for the CDR3: TGTGCCAGCAGCCCCGATTTGAATCAGCCCCAGCATTTT. This chain connects TRBV7-2 to TRBJ1-5; D gene unclear. The CDR3 is 13 amino acids. V gave up 5 bases and J gave up 4 bases, with 9 bases separating them. Germline loops: CDR1 SGHTA, CDR2 FQGNSA.

V usage is TRBV5-4 and J usage is TRBJ2-7; 12 nucleotides agree with TRBD2. With V trimmed by 4 bases and J by 2 bases, 7 bases remained unmatched. The CDR3 covers 16 residues. The germline gives CDR1 SGHNT, CDR2 YYREEE (reference sequence). CDR3: CASSQTSGSFPYEQYF. CDR3 in DNA: TGTGCCAGCAGCCAGACTAGCGGGAGTTTTCCCTACGAGCAGTACTTC.

The chain employs TRBV6-1 and TRBJ2-4; TRBD2 might be the D (6 bases). Per germline, CDR1 MNHNS and CDR2 SASEGT. Trimming removed 7 bases from V and 8 bases from J, with 15 bases in between. The CDR3 sequence is 13 residues long. In DNA, the CDR3 is TGTGCCAGCATCGCACGTGGCGGGGACATTCAGTACTTC. It translates to CASIARGGDIQYF.

This sequence joins TRBV7-9 and TRBJ2-7; D gene uncertain. The CDR3 loop spans 17 amino acids. V shed 0 bases and J shed 3 bases, with 18 bases lying between them. In germline, CDR1 is SEHNR, CDR2 FQNEAQ (reference sequence). CDR3: CASSLANPRSSSYEQYF. DNA for the CDR3: TGTGCCAGCAGCTTAGCGAATCCACGGTCGTCCAGCTACGAGCAGTACTTC.